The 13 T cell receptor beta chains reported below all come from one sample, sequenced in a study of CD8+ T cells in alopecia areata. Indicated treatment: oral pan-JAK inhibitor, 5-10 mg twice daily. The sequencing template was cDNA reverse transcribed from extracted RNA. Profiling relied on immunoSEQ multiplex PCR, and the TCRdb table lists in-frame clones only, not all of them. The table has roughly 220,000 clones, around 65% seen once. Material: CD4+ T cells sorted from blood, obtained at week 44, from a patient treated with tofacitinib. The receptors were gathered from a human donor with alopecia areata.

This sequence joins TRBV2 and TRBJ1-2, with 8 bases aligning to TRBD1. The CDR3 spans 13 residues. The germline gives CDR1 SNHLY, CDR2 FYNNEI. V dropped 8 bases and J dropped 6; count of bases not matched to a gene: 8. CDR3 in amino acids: CASDEDRAHGYTF. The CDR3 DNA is TGTGCCAGCGACGAGGACAGGGCCCATGGCTACACCTTC.

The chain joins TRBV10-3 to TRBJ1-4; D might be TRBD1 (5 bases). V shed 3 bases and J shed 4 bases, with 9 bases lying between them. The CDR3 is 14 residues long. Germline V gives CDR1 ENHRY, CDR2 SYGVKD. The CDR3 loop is CAISETGVNEKLFF. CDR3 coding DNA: TGTGCCATCAGTGAAACGGGGGTTAATGAAAAACTGTTTTTT.

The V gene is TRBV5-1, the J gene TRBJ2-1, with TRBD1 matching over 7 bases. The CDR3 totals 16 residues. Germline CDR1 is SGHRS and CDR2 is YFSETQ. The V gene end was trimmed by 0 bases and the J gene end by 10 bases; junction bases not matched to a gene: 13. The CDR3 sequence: CASSLGQGFGGNEQFF. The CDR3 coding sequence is TGCGCCAGCAGCTTGGGACAGGGTTTTGGTGGGAACGAGCAGTTCTTC.

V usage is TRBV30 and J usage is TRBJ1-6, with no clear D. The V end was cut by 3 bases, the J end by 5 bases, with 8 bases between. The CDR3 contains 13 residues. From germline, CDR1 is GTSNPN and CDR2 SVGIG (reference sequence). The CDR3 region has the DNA TGTGCCTGGAGGCAGCGCGATAATTCACCCCTCCACTTT. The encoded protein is CAWRQRDNSPLHF.

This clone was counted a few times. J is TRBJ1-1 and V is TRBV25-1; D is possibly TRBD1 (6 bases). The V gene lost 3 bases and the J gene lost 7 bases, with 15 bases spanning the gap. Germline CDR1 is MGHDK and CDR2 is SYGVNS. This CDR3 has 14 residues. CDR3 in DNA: TGTGCCAGCAGTGAGATCCAGGGGCAGAGTGAAGCTTTCTTT. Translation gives CASSEIQGQSEAFF. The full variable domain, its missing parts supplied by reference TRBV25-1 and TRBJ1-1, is EADIYQTPRYLVIGTGKKITLECSQTMGHDKMYWYQQDPGMELHLIHYSYGVNSTEKGDLSSESTVSRIRTEHFPLTLESARPSHTSQYLCASSEIQGQSEAFFGQGTRLTVV.

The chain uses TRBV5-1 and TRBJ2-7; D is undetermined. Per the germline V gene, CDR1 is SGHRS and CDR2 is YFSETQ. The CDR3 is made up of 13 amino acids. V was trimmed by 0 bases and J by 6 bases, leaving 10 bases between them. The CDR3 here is CASSLEGNREQYF. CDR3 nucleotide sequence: TGCGCCAGCAGCTTGGAGGGCAACCGCGAGCAGTACTTC.

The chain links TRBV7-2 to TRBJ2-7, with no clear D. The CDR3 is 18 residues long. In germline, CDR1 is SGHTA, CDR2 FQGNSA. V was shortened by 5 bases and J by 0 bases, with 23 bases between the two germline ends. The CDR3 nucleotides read TGTGCCAGCAGCCCCGTTGTTTCAGGCGCAACCTACTCCTACGAGCAGTACTTC. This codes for CASSPVVSGATYSYEQYF.

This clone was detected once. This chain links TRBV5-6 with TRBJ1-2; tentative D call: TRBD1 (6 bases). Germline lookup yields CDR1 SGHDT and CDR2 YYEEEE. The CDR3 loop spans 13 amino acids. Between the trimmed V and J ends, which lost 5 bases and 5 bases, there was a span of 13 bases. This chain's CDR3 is CASRRTEGYGYTF. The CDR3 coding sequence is TGTGCCAGCAGAAGGACAGAAGGGTATGGCTACACCTTC.

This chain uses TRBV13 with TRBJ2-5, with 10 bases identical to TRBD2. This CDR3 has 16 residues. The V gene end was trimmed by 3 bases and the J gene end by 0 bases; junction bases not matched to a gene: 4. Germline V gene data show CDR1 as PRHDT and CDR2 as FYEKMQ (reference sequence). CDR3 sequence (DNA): TGTGCCAGCAGCTTCATTAGCGGGGGGAACCAAGAGACCCAGTACTTC. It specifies CASSFISGGNQETQYF. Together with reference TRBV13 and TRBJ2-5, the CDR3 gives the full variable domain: AAGVIQSPRHLIKEKRETATLKCYPIPRHDTVYWYQQGPGQDPQFLISFYEKMQSDKGSIPDRFSAQQFSDYHSELNMSSLELGDSALYFCASSFISGGNQETQYFGPGTRLLVL.

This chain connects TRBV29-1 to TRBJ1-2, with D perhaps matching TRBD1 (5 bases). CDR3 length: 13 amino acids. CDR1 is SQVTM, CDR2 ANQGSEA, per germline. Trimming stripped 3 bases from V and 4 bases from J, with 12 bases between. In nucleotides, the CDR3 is TGCAGCGTTGACGGGGGAGTGCCCTATGGCTACACCTTC. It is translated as CSVDGGVPYGYTF.

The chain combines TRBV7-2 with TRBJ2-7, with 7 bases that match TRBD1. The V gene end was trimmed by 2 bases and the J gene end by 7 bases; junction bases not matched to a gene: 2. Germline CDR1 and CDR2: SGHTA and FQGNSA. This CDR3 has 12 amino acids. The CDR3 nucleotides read TGTGCCAGCAGCTTATGGGGACAGGAGCAGTACTTC. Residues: CASSLWGQEQYF.

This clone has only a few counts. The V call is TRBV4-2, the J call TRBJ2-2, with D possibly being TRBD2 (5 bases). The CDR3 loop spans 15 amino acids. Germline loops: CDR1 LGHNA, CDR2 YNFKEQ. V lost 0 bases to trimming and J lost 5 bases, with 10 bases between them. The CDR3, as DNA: TGTGCCAGCAGCCAAGATTCGGGCGGGACCGGGGAGCTGTTTTTT. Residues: CASSQDSGGTGELFF.

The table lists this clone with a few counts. For the CDR3, the DNA is TGTGCCAGCATAAATGGGGGGAGGTCGTCAGATACGCAGTATTTT. Its protein is CASINGGRSSDTQYF. The V gene is TRBV5-6, the J gene TRBJ2-3, with D perhaps TRBD2 (6 bases). The CDR3 is made up of 15 amino acids. CDR1 and CDR2 (germline): SGHDT, YYEEEE. Trimming stripped 6 bases from V and 4 bases from J, with 18 bases between.